Following are 20 T cell receptor beta chains from one sample sequenced in a study of T-cell memory formation after mild COVID-19. TCRdb re-analysed the 5' RACE reads in MiXCR, keeping a single row per CDR3 protein. The sample lists 400,000 to 550,000 distinct CDR3 sequences, more than 20% occurring once. The sample comprised PBMCs or a T cell subset sorted from them (not recorded which). The source is an adult woman who had mild COVID-19 (a few samples of this study predate the infection). Cell type and time point are not known.

This clonotype has only a few counts. The chain recombines TRBV4-2 with TRBJ2-5, with TRBD2 matching over 8 bases. This CDR3 is 15 amino acids long. The V gene's germline CDR1 is LGHNA and CDR2 YNFKEQ. With V trimmed by 3 bases and J by 1 base, 4 bases remained unmatched. The CDR3, as DNA: TGTGCCAGCAGCCACGGCGGGGGGACCCAAGAGACCCAGTACTTC. Translation: CASSHGGGTQETQYF.

This clonotype turned up a few times. The chain recombines TRBV5-5 with TRBJ1-5, with 10 bases lining up with TRBD1. This CDR3 has 14 amino acids. Unmatched junction bases numbered 6, after V lost 5 bases and J lost 7 bases. Germline V gene data show CDR1 as SGHKS and CDR2 as YYEKEE (reference sequence). Written as DNA, the CDR3 is TGTGCCAGCAGTTTGACAGGGGGCGGACAGCCCCAGCATTTT. It encodes CASSLTGGGQPQHF. The whole variable domain, filled in from reference TRBV5-5 and TRBJ1-5, reads DAGVTQSPTHLIKTRGQQVTLRCSPISGHKSVSWYQQVLGQGPQFIFQYYEKEERGRGNFPDRFSARQFPNYSSELNVNALLLGDSALYLCASSLTGGGQPQHFGDGTRLSIL.

This chain uses TRBV5-6 with TRBJ2-1; possibly TRBD2 for D (6 bases). Trimming stripped 0 bases from V and 5 bases from J, with 12 bases between. CDR1 and CDR2 (germline): SGHDT, YYEEEE. This CDR3 has 15 amino acids. The CDR3 nucleotides read TGTGCCAGCAGCTTGGATCCCGGGGGTCACAATGAGCAGTTCTTC. It is translated as CASSLDPGGHNEQFF. Using reference TRBV5-6 and TRBJ2-1 for the parts outside the CDR3, the full variable domain is DAGVTQSPTHLIKTRGQQVTLRCSPKSGHDTVSWYQQALGQGPQFIFQYYEEEERQRGNFPDRFSGHQFPNYSSELNVNALLLGDSALYLCASSLDPGGHNEQFFGPGTRLTVL.

The rearrangement joins TRBV2 to TRBJ2-3; 7 nucleotides agree with TRBD1. CDR3 length: 14 amino acids. Unmatched junction bases numbered 9, after V lost 6 bases and J lost 6 bases. CDR1 and CDR2 (germline): SNHLY, FYNNEI. DNA of the CDR3: TGTGCCAGCAGCGGGACAGCCTACACGGATACGCAGTATTTT. This gives the protein CASSGTAYTDTQYF. Complete variable domain (other parts from reference TRBV2 and TRBJ2-3): EPEVTQTPSHQVTQMGQEVILRCVPISNHLYFYWYRQILGQKVEFLVSFYNNEISEKSEIFDDQFSVERPDGSNFTLKIRSTKLEDSAMYFCASSGTAYTDTQYFGPGTRLTVL.

This clonotype was seen only a few times. The chain links TRBV12-3 or TRBV12-4 to TRBJ2-3; D perhaps matches TRBD1 (6 bases). The ends were cut back, 7 bases at V and 8 bases at J, with 16 bases in the middle. The CDR3 loop spans 13 amino acids. DNA for the CDR3: TGTGCCAGCAACCCTACAGGGCCGGGTACGCAGTATTTT. Its protein is CASNPTGPGTQYF.

J is TRBJ2-7 and V is TRBV6-1; TRBD1 agrees at 7 bases. The length of the CDR3 is 14 residues. The ends lost 4 bases at V and 1 base at J; junction bases unmatched: 4. Germline assignment: CDR1 MNHNS and CDR2 SASEGT. The CDR3 nucleotides are TGTGCCAGCAGTGTAGAACAGGGGTCCTACGAGCAGTACTTC. Translation: CASSVEQGSYEQYF.

This clonotype was seen more than once but under ten times. The CDR3 spells CSAPGSYNEQFF. The CDR3, as DNA: TGCAGTGCTCCGGGCTCCTACAATGAGCAGTTCTTC. The genes are TRBV20-1 and TRBJ2-1; no firm D call. CDR3 size: 12 residues. Between the trimmed V and J ends, which lost 5 bases and 0 bases, there was a span of 5 bases. CDR1 is DFQATT and CDR2 is SNEGSKA in the germline V gene (reference sequence).

This chain links TRBV6-1 with TRBJ1-1; possibly TRBD1 for D (5 bases). CDR3 size: 14 residues. The V gene lost 9 bases and the J gene lost 1 base, with 15 bases spanning the gap. CDR1 is MNHNS, CDR2 SASEGT, per germline. CDR3 in DNA: TGTGCCAGTATCAAGGACGGACAGAACACTGAAGCTTTCTTT. Its translation is CASIKDGQNTEAFF.

This clonotype has at least ten counts. The chain is built from TRBV27 and TRBJ2-1; 8 bases map to TRBD2. This CDR3 region has 14 residues. CDR1 is MNHEY and CDR2 is SMNVEV in the germline V gene (reference sequence). The V segment lost 3 bases and the J segment 6 bases; nucleotides outside the gene matches: 4. The CDR3 sequence is CASSFLAGGNEQFF. The CDR3 nucleotides are TGTGCCAGCAGTTTCTTGGCGGGGGGCAATGAGCAGTTCTTC.

The sample holds a few counts of this clonotype. The rearrangement joins TRBV29-1 to TRBJ2-5; D uncertain. Per the germline V gene, CDR1 is SQVTM and CDR2 is ANQGSEA. The CDR3 loop spans 14 amino acids. V lost 6 bases to trimming and J lost 2 bases, with 16 bases between them. The DNA for the CDR3 is TGCAGCGTGGAATCCCCCGGGTATCAAGAGACCCAGTACTTC. Translation: CSVESPGYQETQYF.

This clonotype was observed a few times. The chain employs TRBV28 and TRBJ2-3; unclear D gene. This CDR3 has 16 amino acids. Trimming took off 2 bases at V and 1 base at J, with 13 bases between the two ends. From germline, CDR1 is MDHEN and CDR2 SYDVKM. CDR3 in amino acids: CASSLQATLGTDTQYF. For the CDR3, the DNA is TGTGCCAGCAGTTTACAGGCCACCTTGGGCACAGATACGCAGTATTTT.

This CDR3 is CAISSYNEQFF. The CDR3 DNA reads TGTGCCATCAGCTCCTACAATGAGCAGTTCTTC. V usage is TRBV10-3 and J usage is TRBJ2-1, with D hard to call. This CDR3 region has 11 residues. Trimming removed 6 bases at V and 0 bases at J, with 0 bases between. Germline-derived CDR1 and CDR2 are ENHRY and SYGVKD.

V is TRBV6-2 or TRBV6-3 and J is TRBJ2-1; TRBD2 matches 8 bases. The germline CDR1 and CDR2 sequences are MNHEY and SVGEGT. The junction had 10 bases not matched to a gene; V was cut back by 5 bases and J by 7 bases. The CDR3 contains 15 residues. In DNA, the CDR3 is TGTGCCAGCAGTACAGGACTAGCCGCGAAAAATGAGCAGTTCTTC. Translating it yields CASSTGLAAKNEQFF.

This rearrangement joins TRBV4-3 to TRBJ2-5, with 11 bases fitting TRBD1. After removal of 1 base from V and 6 bases from J, the junction contained 4 bases not matched to a gene. The CDR3 loop spans 15 amino acids. Germline CDR1 is LGHNA and CDR2 is YSLEER. The CDR3 region is CASSQGTGGFQTQYF. Here the CDR3 DNA reads TGCGCCAGCAGCCAAGGGACAGGGGGCTTTCAGACCCAGTACTTC.

The sample holds a few counts of this clonotype. This chain joins TRBV2 and TRBJ2-5; no definite D call. Germline V lookup: CDR1 SNHLY, CDR2 FYNNEI. CDR3 length equals 13 residues. V lost 6 bases, J lost 5 bases, and 13 bases lay in between. DNA of the CDR3: TGTGCCAGCAGCCCGAGAGGCAAGGAGACCCAGTACTTC. This encodes CASSPRGKETQYF.

This clonotype was found a few times. The chain recombines TRBV7-2 with TRBJ2-3; maybe TRBD2 (5 bases). CDR3 size: 18 residues. Germline CDR1 reads SGHTA; CDR2 reads FQGNSA. With 4 bases removed from V and 9 bases from J, the gap between germline ends came to 29 bases. The CDR3 is CASSSPLAWLGIIGTQYF. The CDR3, as DNA: TGTGCCAGCAGCTCCCCGCTAGCTTGGCTGGGGATTATAGGGACGCAGTATTTT.

The rearrangement joins TRBV3-1 to TRBJ1-1; no firm D call. The CDR3 consists of 11 residues. V lost 0 bases, J lost 6 bases, and 2 bases lay in between. CDR1 LGHDT and CDR2 YNNKEL come from the germline V gene (reference sequence). In nucleotides, the CDR3 is TGTGCCAGCAGCCAAGAGGCTGAAGCTTTCTTT. Its translation: CASSQEAEAFF.

This clonotype has a handful of counts. The chain links TRBV6-5 to TRBJ2-3, with D possibly being TRBD2 (6 bases). Trimming cost V 6 bases and J 3 bases, with 22 bases left between them. Per the germline V gene, CDR1 is MNHEY and CDR2 is SVGAGI. The CDR3 covers 17 residues. CDR3 DNA sequence: TGTGCCAGCAGACCCCAACTAGCCTCGATTGGGACAGATACGCAGTATTTT. Encoded protein: CASRPQLASIGTDTQYF.

This chain links TRBV6-5 with TRBJ2-1, with 7 bases that match TRBD2. The CDR3 sequence is 14 residues long. V gave up 7 bases and J gave up 7 bases; unmatched junction bases: 10. Germline loops: CDR1 MNHEY, CDR2 SVGAGI. The CDR3 loop is CASNTGGGANEQFF. The CDR3 nucleotides are TGTGCCAGCAATACGGGAGGAGGAGCAAATGAGCAGTTCTTC.

The chain joins TRBV5-1 to TRBJ1-1; D gene uncertain. Germline V gene sequence: CDR1 SGHRS, CDR2 YFSETQ. This CDR3 is built from 14 residues. The V gene lost 3 bases and the J gene lost 7 bases, with 16 bases spanning the gap. CDR3 sequence reads: CASSSELTLDEAFF. The CDR3 DNA is TGCGCCAGCAGCTCGGAATTGACCCTGGATGAAGCTTTCTTT.